This record covers a single T cell receptor (beta chain). Antigen specificity is unknown. TCRdb reprocessed the reads via MiXCR and lists one record per CDR3 protein. Among about 63,000 distinct CDR3 sequences listed, 20% to 25% were seen once. This entry comes from a study of T cell repertoires in cytomegalovirus infection. Turning to the study itself: CMV epitopes that were recently identified and HLA-C-restricted were used alongside well-studied HLA-B-restricted ones. Indications of both CMV infection and matching HLA type were provided by public TCR beta signatures.

Trimming took 5 bases from V and 8 from J, leaving 15 bases between them. The CDR3 runs to 13 residues. From germline, CDR1 is SGHAT and CDR2 FQNNGV. Study outcomes and limitations: Accumulated public TCR beta family frequency recognized individuals carrying CMV together with the relevant HLA. HLA-C-restricted TCR beta clonotypes specific for CMV led the ex vivo response.

The gene calls are TRBV11-2 and TRBJ1-1; D is unresolved. The clonotype was recovered from a human donor in good health (CMV status not recorded). Some clones in this sample may be carry-over from other donors' samples. The sample here was CD8+ T cells from cultured PBMCs, taken from culture after CMV antigen stimulation. Here the CDR3 DNA reads TGTGCCAGCAGCCCTGAAGGGTTATCGGAAGCTTTCTTT. Protein: CASSPEGLSEAFF.